Detailed here is one T cell receptor beta chain. This record belongs to a study of T cells in Graves' hyperthyroidism and ophthalmopathy. Not enrolled were patients with uncontrolled infection, other autoimmune disease, pregnancy or lactation. Together with thyroid ultrasound, orbital computed tomography, serum thyroxine and TRAb, clinical symptoms were used for diagnoses. Authors of the study amplified TCR beta CDR3 regions from RNA transcripts. The TCR CDR3 first-round RT-PCR relied on the HTBI primer set. One entry per CDR3 protein, called by TCRdb with MiXCR from the multiplex PCR reads. This table holds approximately 700,000 distinct CDR3 sequences, roughly 46% found once. The CDR3 contains 15 residues. Germline loops: CDR1 SNHLY, CDR2 FYNNEI. Trimming left V 1 base short and J 4 bases short, with 11 bases between.

The clonotype comes from an adult man with Graves' disease, either hyperthyroidism or ophthalmopathy (not recorded which). The rearrangement joins TRBV2 to TRBJ1-5; no clear D gene. Input material: peripheral blood or thyroid tissue (not recorded which). The CDR3 bases are TGTGCCAGCAGTGAAGGAGACACGCAAAATCAGCCCCAGCATTTT. As protein: CASSEGDTQNQPQHF.